The 6 T cell receptor beta chains below come from one sample, sequenced in a study of blood T cell repertoires in COVID-19. Sequenced by immunoSEQ multiplex PCR; TCRdb stores in-frame clones only, minus some. The table includes roughly 180,000 clones, approximately 82% detected once. Specimen: PBMCs or T cells enriched from blood (not recorded which). These receptor sequences come from a man aged 55 to 70 who had recovered from COVID-19.

This chain connects TRBV28 to TRBJ1-2; possibly TRBD1 for D (6 bases). The V gene's germline CDR1 is MDHEN and CDR2 SYDVKM. The CDR3 has 17 residues. V was pared by 4 bases and J by 2 bases, with 20 bases between. The CDR3 DNA sequence: TGTGCCAGCAGTTGGGGGCCCGCAGGAGGTCCCAACTATGGCTACACCTTC. Amino acids: CASSWGPAGGPNYGYTF.

The chain employs TRBV18 and TRBJ2-7; no clear D gene. This CDR3 spans 14 amino acids. V lost 5 bases, J lost 0 bases, and 11 bases lay in between. In germline, CDR1 is KGHSH, CDR2 LQKENI. This CDR3 is CASSEQEHSYEQYF. The CDR3 DNA reads as TGTGCCAGCTCAGAGCAGGAACACTCCTACGAGCAGTACTTC.

The rearrangement joins TRBV24-1 to TRBJ2-5; maybe TRBD2 (6 bases). The CDR3 covers 14 residues. Trimming left V 4 bases short and J 5 bases short, with 13 bases between. The germline V gene has CDR1 KGHDR and CDR2 SFDVKD. The CDR3 bases are TGTGCCACCAGTGAATCCGGTCGGGAGGAGACCCAGTACTTC. This gives the protein CATSESGREETQYF.

The chain carries TRBV18 and TRBJ2-7, with TRBD1 as a possible D gene (6 bases). V was cut by 3 bases and J by 3 bases, with 15 bases left in between. This CDR3 comprises 15 residues. The germline V gene encodes CDR1 KGHSH and CDR2 LQKENI. For the CDR3, the DNA is TGTGCCAGCTCACCGAATATCGGACAGAGCTACGAGCAGTACTTC. It translates to CASSPNIGQSYEQYF.

This clone was picked up a small number of times. The rearrangement uses TRBV7-2 and TRBJ1-2; D possibly corresponds to TRBD1 (5 bases). V gave up 4 bases and J gave up 0 bases, with 18 bases separating them. The CDR3 consists of 17 residues. The germline CDR1 and CDR2 sequences are SGHTA and FQGNSA. DNA for the CDR3: TGTGCCAGCAGCTCTTCCCAACAAAGGACACCTAACTATGGCTACACCTTC. Translation gives CASSSSQQRTPNYGYTF. Supplemented by reference TRBV7-2 and TRBJ1-2, the full variable domain reads GAGVSQSPSNKVTEKGKDVELRCDPISGHTALYWYRQSLGQGLEFLIYFQGNSAPDKSGLPSDRFSAERTGGSVSTLTIQRTQQEDSAVYLCASSSSQQRTPNYGYTFGSGTRLTVV.

The gene calls are TRBV3-1 (or the pseudogene TRBV3-2) and TRBJ1-2; tentatively, D is TRBD1 (6 bases). CDR3 length: 13 amino acids. V was pared by 4 bases and J by 5 bases, with 11 bases between. The germline V gene encodes CDR1 LGHDT and CDR2 YNNKEL (reference sequence). CDR3 coding DNA: TGTGCCAGCAGCCCTGACAGGAGATATGGCTACACCTTC. This translates into CASSPDRRYGYTF.